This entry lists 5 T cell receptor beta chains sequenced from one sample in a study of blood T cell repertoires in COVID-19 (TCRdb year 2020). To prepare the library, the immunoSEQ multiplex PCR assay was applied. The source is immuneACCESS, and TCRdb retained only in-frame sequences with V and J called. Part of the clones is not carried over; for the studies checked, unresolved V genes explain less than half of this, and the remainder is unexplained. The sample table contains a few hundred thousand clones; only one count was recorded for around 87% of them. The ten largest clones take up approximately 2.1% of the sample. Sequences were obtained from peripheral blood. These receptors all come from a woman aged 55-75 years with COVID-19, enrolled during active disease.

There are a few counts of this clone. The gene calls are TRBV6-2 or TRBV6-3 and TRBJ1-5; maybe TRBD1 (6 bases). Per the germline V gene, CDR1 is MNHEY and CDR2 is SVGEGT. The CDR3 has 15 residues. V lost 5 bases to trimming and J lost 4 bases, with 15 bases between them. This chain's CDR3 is CASSRGGAGNQPQHF. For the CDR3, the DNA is TGTGCCAGCAGTCGTGGGGGGGCAGGTAATCAGCCCCAGCATTTT.

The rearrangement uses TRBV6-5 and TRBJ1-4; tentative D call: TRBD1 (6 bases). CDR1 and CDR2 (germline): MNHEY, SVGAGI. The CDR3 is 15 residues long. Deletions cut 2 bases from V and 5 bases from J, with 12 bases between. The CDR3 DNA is TGTGCCAGCAGTTACGCCAACAGGGAGAATGAAAAACTGTTTTTT. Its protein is CASSYANRENEKLFF.

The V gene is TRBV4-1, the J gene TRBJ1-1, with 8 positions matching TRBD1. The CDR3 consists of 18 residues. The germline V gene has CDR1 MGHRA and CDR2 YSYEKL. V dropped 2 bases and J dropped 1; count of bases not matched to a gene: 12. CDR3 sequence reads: CASSQYLRAGGPNTEAFF. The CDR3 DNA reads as TGCGCCAGCAGCCAATATCTTCGGGCAGGGGGCCCGAACACTGAAGCTTTCTTT.

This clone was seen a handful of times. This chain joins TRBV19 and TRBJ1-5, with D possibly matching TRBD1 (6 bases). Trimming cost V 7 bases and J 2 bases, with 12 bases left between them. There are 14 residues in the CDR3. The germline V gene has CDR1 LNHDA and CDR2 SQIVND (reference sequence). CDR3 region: CASKGGGGNQPQHF. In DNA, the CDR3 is TGTGCCAGTAAGGGAGGGGGAGGCAATCAGCCCCAGCATTTT.

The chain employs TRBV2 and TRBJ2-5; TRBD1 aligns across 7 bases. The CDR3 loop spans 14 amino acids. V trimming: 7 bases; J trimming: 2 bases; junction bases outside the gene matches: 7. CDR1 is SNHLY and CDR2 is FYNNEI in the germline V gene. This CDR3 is CASNQGQPQETQYF. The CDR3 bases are TGTGCCAGCAACCAGGGACAGCCGCAAGAGACCCAGTACTTC.